The 22 T cell receptor beta chains given below trace back to one sample, sequenced in a study of T cell responses to AZD1222 COVID-19 vaccine. The repertoire was sequenced with immunoSEQ multiplex PCR; TCRdb's copy has only in-frame clones and lacks some. The sample shows more than 150,000 clones, about nine tenths of them seen only once. Sequencing was performed on peripheral blood, taken on day 0 of AZD1222 vaccination. The receptors shown here come from an adult in good health.

The V call is TRBV9, the J call TRBJ2-2; perhaps TRBD1 as D (6 bases). This CDR3 is 14 amino acids long. Trimming cost V 1 base and J 6 bases, with 10 bases left between them. Looked up from germline, CDR1 is SGDLS and CDR2 is YYNGEE. CDR3 sequence reads: CASSVTGLAGELFF. CDR3 sequence (DNA): TGTGCCAGCAGCGTAACAGGGTTGGCCGGGGAGCTGTTTTTT.

The chain recombines TRBV6-1 with TRBJ1-4, with 9 bases aligning to TRBD1. The CDR3 spans 14 residues. Germline V gene lookup returns CDR1 MNHNS and CDR2 SASEGT. The V segment lost 1 base and the J segment 7 bases; nucleotides outside the gene matches: 1. The CDR3 sequence is CASSEGTGVEKLFF. CDR3 bases: TGTGCCAGCAGTGAAGGGACAGGGGTTGAAAAACTGTTTTTT.

The chain carries TRBV7-9 and TRBJ1-4; no definite D call. This CDR3 is 15 amino acids long. The germline gives CDR1 SEHNR, CDR2 FQNEAQ (reference sequence). The germline V and J ends were trimmed by 1 base and 4 bases, with 10 bases remaining between them. In DNA form, the CDR3 reads TGTGCCAGCAGCTTAGGAGGTCCGGGTAATGAAAAACTGTTTTTT. As protein: CASSLGGPGNEKLFF.

The chain couples TRBV6-1 to TRBJ1-1; no reliable D call. The CDR3 is 15 amino acids. Trimming pared 2 bases from V and 1 base from J, leaving 11 bases between. In germline, CDR1 is MNHNS, CDR2 SASEGT. The CDR3 spells CASSESRARNTEAFF. CDR3 DNA: TGTGCCAGCAGTGAATCCAGAGCCAGGAACACTGAAGCTTTCTTT.

The V call is TRBV11-1, the J call TRBJ1-3; TRBD1 might be the D (6 bases). V lost 3 bases and J lost 0, with 12 bases in between. CDR1 and CDR2 from the germline V gene are SGHAT and FQDESV (reference sequence). The CDR3 is made up of 16 amino acids. The CDR3 is CASSFRDTSSGNTIYF. DNA of the CDR3: TGTGCCAGCAGCTTCCGGGACACGAGCTCTGGAAACACCATATATTTT.

The chain recombines TRBV19 with TRBJ2-6; D not resolved. The CDR3 is made up of 14 amino acids. The germline V gene encodes CDR1 LNHDA and CDR2 SQIVND (reference sequence). The V and J ends lost 3 bases and 0 bases respectively, with 3 bases between them. The CDR3 protein is CASSILSGANVLTF. The CDR3 nucleotides read TGTGCCAGTAGTATCCTCTCTGGGGCCAACGTCCTGACTTTC.

The V gene is TRBV5-1, the J gene TRBJ2-2; tentative D call: TRBD1 (6 bases). This CDR3 has 14 amino acids. From germline, CDR1 is SGHRS and CDR2 YFSETQ. With 1 base removed from V and 3 bases from J, the gap between germline ends came to 7 bases. DNA for the CDR3: TGCGCCAGCAGCTTGAACAGGGACACCGGGGAGCTGTTTTTT. It yields the protein CASSLNRDTGELFF.

The chain recombines TRBV15 with TRBJ1-1; no clear D. Germline V gene sequence: CDR1 LNHNV, CDR2 YYDKDF (reference sequence). With 5 bases removed from V and 0 bases from J, the gap between germline ends came to 10 bases. CDR3 length: 14 amino acids. The CDR3 here is CATSPTLMNTEAFF. CDR3 DNA sequence: TGTGCCACCAGCCCGACTTTGATGAACACTGAAGCTTTCTTT.

The V call is TRBV27, the J call TRBJ2-7, with 9 bases that match TRBD1. Germline assignment: CDR1 MNHEY and CDR2 SMNVEV (reference sequence). V dropped 6 bases and J dropped 5; count of bases not matched to a gene: 5. This CDR3 spans 13 amino acids. The CDR3 nucleotides are TGTGCCAGCAGGGAGACAGGGGGTCACGAGCAGTACTTC. This encodes CASRETGGHEQYF.

The chain employs TRBV24-1 and TRBJ1-5; a possible D gene is TRBD1 (6 bases). The germline CDR1 and CDR2 sequences are KGHDR and SFDVKD. CDR3 size: 14 residues. The V and J ends lost 5 bases and 4 bases respectively, with 11 bases between them. CDR3 in amino acids: CATSGRQVNQPQHF. The CDR3 region has the DNA TGTGCCACCAGTGGTCGACAGGTAAATCAGCCCCAGCATTTT.

The J gene is TRBJ2-7, the V gene TRBV6-1; the match to TRBD2 covers 8 bases. CDR3 length: 15 amino acids. CDR1 and CDR2 (germline): MNHNS, SASEGT. With V trimmed by 3 bases and J by 4 bases, 8 bases remained unmatched. CDR3 nucleotide sequence: TGTGCCAGCAGTGACAGAAGCGGGAGACGATACGAGCAGTACTTC. This gives the protein CASSDRSGRRYEQYF.

V usage is TRBV6-5 and J usage is TRBJ2-7; TRBD1 is a possible D gene (6 bases). Trimming shortened V by 6 bases and J by 3 bases, and 15 bases separated the two germline ends. This CDR3 has 14 amino acids. Germline V CDR1 and CDR2: MNHEY, SVGAGI. The CDR3 is CASSRRDMLYEQYF. As DNA, the CDR3 is TGTGCCAGCAGCCGCCGGGACATGCTCTACGAGCAGTACTTC.

This chain joins TRBV7-2 and TRBJ2-4; perhaps TRBD1 as D (6 bases). V gave up 5 bases and J gave up 0 bases, with 20 bases separating them. Looked up from germline, CDR1 is SGHTA and CDR2 is FQGNSA. This CDR3 has 18 amino acids. CDR3 in amino acids: CASSTLNKTGIAKNIQYF. In nucleotides, the CDR3 is TGTGCCAGCAGCACACTGAATAAGACAGGAATAGCCAAAAACATTCAGTACTTC.

V gene TRBV4-1 combines with J gene TRBJ2-3; possible D gene TRBD2, 5 bases. The V end lost 4 bases, the J end lost 0 bases, and 14 bases lay between the germline ends. The germline V gene encodes CDR1 MGHRA and CDR2 YSYEKL. This CDR3 region has 16 residues. CDR3 bases: TGCGCCAGCAGCCGTGAGGGAGCCACAAGCACAGATACGCAGTATTTT. It encodes CASSREGATSTDTQYF.

The J gene is TRBJ1-1, the V gene TRBV2, with D tentatively TRBD1 (6 bases). Germline V gene sequence: CDR1 SNHLY, CDR2 FYNNEI. Trimming took 11 bases from V and 2 from J, leaving 18 bases between them. The CDR3 covers 14 residues. As DNA, the CDR3 is TGTGCCTCCAGACCCCAACAGGGCAACACTGAAGCTTTCTTT. It encodes CASRPQQGNTEAFF. Combining the CDR3 with reference TRBV2 and TRBJ1-1 gives the whole variable domain EPEVTQTPSHQVTQMGQEVILRCVPISNHLYFYWYRQILGQKVEFLVSFYNNEISEKSEIFDDQFSVERPDGSNFTLKIRSTKLEDSAMYFCASRPQQGNTEAFFGQGTRLTVV.

This rearrangement joins TRBV10-3 to TRBJ1-2; no clear D gene. The V gene's germline CDR1 is ENHRY and CDR2 SYGVKD. Deletions cut 0 bases from V and 3 bases from J, with 8 bases between. The CDR3 has 14 residues. CDR3 sequence reads: CAISESGRDYGYTF. DNA of the CDR3: TGTGCCATCAGTGAGTCTGGTAGGGACTATGGCTACACCTTC.

V and J are TRBV6-5 and TRBJ2-7; D is ambiguous. This CDR3 spans 11 amino acids. The V end was cut by 3 bases, the J end by 10 bases, with 10 bases between. In germline, CDR1 is MNHEY, CDR2 SVGAGI. Here the CDR3 DNA reads TGTGCCAGCAGTTATAGGCTAGAACAGTACTTC. This gives the protein CASSYRLEQYF.

V is TRBV9 and J is TRBJ1-1, with D tentatively TRBD1 (6 bases). The V end was cut by 0 bases, the J end by 0 bases, with 12 bases between. This CDR3 region has 16 residues. CDR1 is SGDLS and CDR2 is YYNGEE in the germline V gene. The CDR3 spells CASSVDPRGMNTEAFF. DNA for the CDR3: TGTGCCAGCAGCGTAGATCCCAGGGGTATGAACACTGAAGCTTTCTTT.

The rearrangement uses TRBV30 and TRBJ1-3; no firm D call. The CDR3 covers 17 residues. V shed 4 bases and J shed 0 bases, with 19 bases lying between them. The germline gives CDR1 GTSNPN, CDR2 SVGIG (reference sequence). The chain's CDR3 is CAWNLPRARYSGNTIYF. CDR3 DNA sequence: TGTGCCTGGAACCTACCCCGAGCAAGATACTCTGGAAACACCATATATTTT.

J is TRBJ1-5 and V is TRBV2, with 8 bases matching TRBD1. V lost 3 bases to trimming and J lost 3 bases; unmatched junction nucleotides: 4. The CDR3 is 15 amino acids. From germline, CDR1 is SNHLY and CDR2 FYNNEI. The CDR3 protein is CASSEWTGPNQPQHF. Here the CDR3 DNA reads TGTGCCAGCAGTGAGTGGACAGGGCCCAATCAGCCCCAGCATTTT.

The count of this clone is one. The chain carries TRBV6-4 and TRBJ2-1; 10 nucleotides line up with TRBD2. The CDR3 loop spans 16 amino acids. The trim removed 5 bases at V and 4 bases at J, leaving 8 bases unmatched. Germline V lookup: CDR1 MRHNA, CDR2 SNTAGT. CDR3 nucleotide sequence: TGTGCCAGCAGTCCAAAAACTAGCGGGGCTTACAATGAGCAGTTCTTC. Its translation is CASSPKTSGAYNEQFF.

The chain uses TRBV5-1 and TRBJ1-1; no definite D call. The CDR3 extends over 14 amino acids. Germline V gene sequence: CDR1 SGHRS, CDR2 YFSETQ. The V gene lost 6 bases and the J gene lost 1 base, with 13 bases spanning the gap. The DNA for the CDR3 is TGCGCCAGCACCCCGGGAGTGAGGAACACTGAAGCTTTCTTT. Translated, it gives CASTPGVRNTEAFF. The full variable domain, in which reference TRBV5-1 and TRBJ1-1 provide the parts outside the CDR3, is KAGVTQTPRYLIKTRGQQVTLSCSPISGHRSVSWYQQTPGQGLQFLFEYFSETQRNKGNFPGRFSGRQFSNSRSEMNVSTLELGDSALYLCASTPGVRNTEAFFGQGTRLTVV.